This TCR beta chain was identified in a study of blood T cell repertoires in COVID-19. Study background: Specimens from acute and convalescent COVID-19 originated in the United States, Italy and Spain. Sources were T cells, B-cell-depleted T cells, or PBMCs; the material itself was cDNA or gDNA.

As processed by the authors: The authors estimated nucleated cell counts from reference gene primer amplification. Libraries were prepared by immunoSEQ multiplex PCR; TCRdb keeps only in-frame clonotypes and omits some of them. D and trimming come from the DNA, and the V and J calls and clone size come from that table. The sample holds 150,000 to 200,000 clones, 86% seen once. The ends lost 3 bases at V and 10 bases at J; junction bases unmatched: 6. Germline-derived CDR1 and CDR2 are SGHVS and FNYEAQ. The CDR3 sequence is 15 residues long. The sequence was collected from a man between 65 and 80 years old with acute or convalescent COVID-19. The sequenced sample was peripheral blood. This chain links TRBV7-6 with TRBJ1-6; 10 bases line up with TRBD1. CDR3 DNA sequence: TGTGCCAGCAGCTTGGCGGGACAGGGGCCCTCACCCCTCCACTTT. This translates into CASSLAGQGPSPLHF. The variable domain in full, with the rest retrieved from reference TRBV7-6 and TRBJ1-6, is GAGVSQSPRYKVTKRGQDVALRCDPISGHVSLYWYRQALGQGPEFLTYFNYEAQQDKSGLPNDRFSAERPEGSISTLTIQRTEQRDSAMYRCASSLAGQGPSPLHFGNGTRLTVT.